These T cell receptor beta chains were read from a single sample in a study of blood T cell repertoires in COVID-19. Sequenced by immunoSEQ multiplex PCR; TCRdb stores in-frame clones only, minus some. This sample has tens of thousands of clones, with more than 70% found just once. Specimen: peripheral blood. These TCRs come from a man aged 45-60 years with active COVID-19. CDR3s include the opening cysteine and the closing phenylalanine or tryptophan. A D gene is named only where the DNA matches it firmly. The size of a clone is reported for some rows only, either as once, few or many, or as a class for expanded clones.

length	size	D	V	J	DNA	CDR3
13	-	-	TRBV7-3	TRBJ2-5	TGTGCCAGCAGCTTAAACAGCCAAGAGACCCAGTACTTC	CASSLNSQETQYF
14	once	-	TRBV6-6	TRBJ2-5	TGTGCCAGCCGTACGGGGAGTGGAGGTGGGGCCCAGTACTTC	CASRTGSGGGAQYF
14	-	-	TRBV11-1	TRBJ2-1	TGTGCCAGCACCGCCTCCGGGTTATTGGAAGAGCAGTTCTTC	CASTASGLLEEQFF
15	-	TRBD1	TRBV6-2/TRBV6-3	TRBJ1-1	TGTGCCAGCAGTGAGCGACAGGGTCCGAACACTGAAGCTTTCTTT	CASSERQGPNTEAFF
16	-	TRBD1	TRBV4-1	TRBJ2-2	TGCGCCAGCAGCCAAGATACAGGGGGAAACACCGGGGAGCTGTTTTTT	CASSQDTGGNTGELFF
13	-	-	TRBV6-5	TRBJ2-3	TGTGCCAGCAGCGCGGGATCCCCAGATACGCAGTATTTT	CASSAGSPDTQYF
13	many	TRBD1	TRBV5-1	TRBJ1-2	TGCGCCAGCCGAGGACAGGGATACTATGGCTACACCTTC	CASRGQGYYGYTF
14	-	TRBD1	TRBV9	TRBJ2-5	TGTGCCAGTAATTCGGACAGGGATAGAGAGACCCAGTACTTC	CASNSDRDRETQYF
14	-	-	TRBV18	TRBJ1-5	TGTGCCAGCTCACCACAGAAGGGGAATCAGCCCCAGCATTTT	CASSPQKGNQPQHF
12	-	-	TRBV12-3/TRBV12-4	TRBJ1-2	TGTGCCAGCAGTCCGACAATCTATGGCTACACCTTC	CASSPTIYGYTF
13	once	TRBD1	TRBV27	TRBJ1-1	TGTGCCAGCAGTTGGACAGGGAACACTGAAGCTTTCTTT	CASSWTGNTEAFF
16	-	-	TRBV4-1	TRBJ2-3	TGCGCCAGCAGCCAAGAGATTCTGGGCTCCACAGATACGCAGTATTTT	CASSQEILGSTDTQYF
15	few	-	TRBV6-1	TRBJ1-6	TGTGCCAGCAGTGAAGCGCAGGGAAATAATTCACCCCTCCACTTT	CASSEAQGNNSPLHF
15	-	-	TRBV7-3	TRBJ2-3	TGTGCCAGCAGTCCCGGGGGGCCCAGCACAGATACGCAGTATTTT	CASSPGGPSTDTQYF
15	few	TRBD1	TRBV11-3	TRBJ2-1	TGTGCCAGCAGCATACGGGGGACAGGGGGGAATGAGCAGTTCTTC	CASSIRGTGGNEQFF
15	once	-	TRBV7-9	TRBJ1-5	TGTGCCAGCAGCTTAGCTGCAGGCTCAAATCAGCCCCAGCATTTT	CASSLAAGSNQPQHF
14	-	TRBD1	TRBV6-1	TRBJ2-3	TGTGCCAGCAGTGAACAGGGACAGGCGCCTACGCAGTATTTT	CASSEQGQAPTQYF
13	-	-	TRBV6-5	TRBJ1-6	TGTGCCAGCAAGGGGGATCGAAATTCACCCCTCCACTTT	CASKGDRNSPLHF
18	-	-	TRBV11-2	TRBJ2-7	TGTGCCAGCAGCTTAGATTGGTCCTCGGACTCCACCGCCCACGAGCAGTACTTC	CASSLDWSSDSTAHEQYF
14	-	-	TRBV7-2	TRBJ1-6	TGTGCCAGCACACTACAGGGATTTAATTCACCCCTCCACTTT	CASTLQGFNSPLHF
16	-	-	TRBV18	TRBJ1-3	TGTGCCAGCTCACCGACGGGGAGAATGGCTGGAAACACCATATATTTT	CASSPTGRMAGNTIYF
15	-	TRBD2	TRBV5-6	TRBJ2-5	TGTGCCAGCAGGTCTAGCGGGGGGGCCCGGGAGACCCAGTACTTC	CASRSSGGARETQYF
17	once	-	TRBV7-2	TRBJ2-7	TGTGCCAGCAGCCTCTATAGGGACATTTGGAGCTCCTACGAGCAGTACTTC	CASSLYRDIWSSYEQYF
19	-	TRBD2	TRBV19	TRBJ2-5	TGTGCCAGTAGTACCTTAGCGGGGGGCCTCACAACCTACCAAGAGACCCAGTACTTC	CASSTLAGGLTTYQETQYF
17	once	TRBD1	TRBV11-2	TRBJ1-2	TGTGCCAGCAGTTCCCGGGACAGGGGGTCATCAGTTTATGGCTACACCTTC	CASSSRDRGSSVYGYTF
17	-	-	TRBV18	TRBJ1-3	TGTGCCAGCTCACTCTCAGCGGGATCCTACTCTGGAAACACCATATATTTT	CASSLSAGSYSGNTIYF
15	-	TRBD1	TRBV4-1	TRBJ1-4	TGCGCCAGCAGCCAAGAATCCAGGGGGCGGGAAAAACTGTTTTTT	CASSQESRGREKLFF
13	once	-	TRBV19	TRBJ1-1	TGTGCCAGTAGTGAGGGACAGAACACTGAAGCTTTCTTT	CASSEGQNTEAFF
17	-	TRBD2	TRBV4-1	TRBJ2-5	TGCGCCAGCAGCCACCTGGGACTAGCGGAGAACAGGTGGACCCAGTACTTC	CASSHLGLAENRWTQYF
14	-	TRBD2	TRBV5-4	TRBJ2-7	TGTGCCAGCAGCTCGGGGACTAGCGTCTACGAGCAGTACTTC	CASSSGTSVYEQYF
16	-	TRBD2	TRBV18	TRBJ2-1	TGTGCCAGCTCACCAGCTGGGACTAGCCTCGACAATGAGCAGTTCTTC	CASSPAGTSLDNEQFF
16	-	TRBD2	TRBV5-8	TRBJ2-1	TGTGCCAGCAGCAGACTAGCGGGGGCGAGTAGGAATGAGCAGTTCTTC	CASSRLAGASRNEQFF
15	-	TRBD2	TRBV7-3	TRBJ2-3	TGTGCCAGCAGCTTAGGGACTAGTTTAGGAAATACGCAGTATTTT	CASSLGTSLGNTQYF
15	-	TRBD2	TRBV3-1/TRBV3-2	TRBJ2-7	TGTGCCAGCAGCCCCGGGGCGGGAGCGGGCTACGAGCAGTACTTC	CASSPGAGAGYEQYF
19	-	TRBD1	TRBV18	TRBJ2-2	TGTGCCAGCTCACCATTACGGGACAGGGGAAAGCCCCGCACCGGGGAGCTGTTTTTT	CASSPLRDRGKPRTGELFF
13	-	-	TRBV6-5	TRBJ1-3	TGTGCCACATACCTCAGGGCTGGAAACACCATATATTTT	CATYLRAGNTIYF
15	-	TRBD1	TRBV6-5	TRBJ2-1	TGTGCCAGCAGCCAGGAAGGGGGCGACAACAATGAGCAGTTCTTC	CASSQEGGDNNEQFF
17	-	TRBD2	TRBV4-1	TRBJ2-3	TGCGCCAGCAGCCAACTCCGGACTAGCGAGAGTGGAGATACGCAGTATTTT	CASSQLRTSESGDTQYF
15	-	-	TRBV6-5	TRBJ1-4	TGTGCCAGTCGGGAGTTACCCGGGGTTAATGAAAAACTGTTTTTT	CASRELPGVNEKLFF
13	-	-	TRBV7-3	TRBJ1-1	TGTGCCAGCAGCTTAGAAATGGCAGGTGAAGCTTTCTTT	CASSLEMAGEAFF
15	-	TRBD1	TRBV6-5	TRBJ2-1	TGTGCCAGCAGGCCAGGACAGGGGTGGAACAATGAGCAGTTCTTC	CASRPGQGWNNEQFF
15	few	TRBD2	TRBV6-4	TRBJ2-5	TGTGCCAGCAGTGAAATGGCGGGGGGCGTAGAGACCCAGTACTTC	CASSEMAGGVETQYF
14	-	-	TRBV18	TRBJ2-7	TGTGCCAGCTCACCACCGCAAGGAGCCTACGAGCAGTACTTC	CASSPPQGAYEQYF
14	few	-	TRBV5-4	TRBJ1-2	TGTGCCAGCAGCTCCTCGGGTAACGACTATGGCTACACCTTC	CASSSSGNDYGYTF
18	-	-	TRBV3-1/TRBV3-2	TRBJ2-2	TGTGCCAGCAATGGGCGGCGGGGTCGCCCCTCGAACACCGGGGAGCTGTTTTTT	CASNGRRGRPSNTGELFF
16	once	-	TRBV19	TRBJ2-7	TGTGCCAGTAGTGAGTCCCGAGACAGCCCTCCTACGGAGCAGTACTTC	CASSESRDSPPTEQYF
14	-	-	TRBV9	TRBJ2-7	TGTGCCAGCAGCGTAGTCGGGGACTCCTACGAGCAGTACTTC	CASSVVGDSYEQYF
14	-	TRBD1	TRBV28	TRBJ2-7	TGTGCCAGCAGCCATGGGACAGGGGCCTACGAGCAGTACTTC	CASSHGTGAYEQYF
15	-	TRBD1	TRBV18	TRBJ1-1	TGTGCCAGCTCAAACAACAGGGGGGGGAGCACTGAAGCTTTCTTT	CASSNNRGGSTEAFF
15	-	TRBD1	TRBV7-9	TRBJ2-3	TGTGCCAGCAGCCGACAGGGTATCGAGACAGATACGCAGTATTTT	CASSRQGIETDTQYF
16	-	TRBD2	TRBV7-9	TRBJ2-5	TGTGCCAGCAGCTTAAGCGGGGGAACGTACCAAGAGACCCAGTACTTC	CASSLSGGTYQETQYF
13	once	-	TRBV3-1/TRBV3-2	TRBJ1-2	TGTGCCAGCAGCCAAGTTGACAGTGGTGGCTACACCTTC	CASSQVDSGGYTF